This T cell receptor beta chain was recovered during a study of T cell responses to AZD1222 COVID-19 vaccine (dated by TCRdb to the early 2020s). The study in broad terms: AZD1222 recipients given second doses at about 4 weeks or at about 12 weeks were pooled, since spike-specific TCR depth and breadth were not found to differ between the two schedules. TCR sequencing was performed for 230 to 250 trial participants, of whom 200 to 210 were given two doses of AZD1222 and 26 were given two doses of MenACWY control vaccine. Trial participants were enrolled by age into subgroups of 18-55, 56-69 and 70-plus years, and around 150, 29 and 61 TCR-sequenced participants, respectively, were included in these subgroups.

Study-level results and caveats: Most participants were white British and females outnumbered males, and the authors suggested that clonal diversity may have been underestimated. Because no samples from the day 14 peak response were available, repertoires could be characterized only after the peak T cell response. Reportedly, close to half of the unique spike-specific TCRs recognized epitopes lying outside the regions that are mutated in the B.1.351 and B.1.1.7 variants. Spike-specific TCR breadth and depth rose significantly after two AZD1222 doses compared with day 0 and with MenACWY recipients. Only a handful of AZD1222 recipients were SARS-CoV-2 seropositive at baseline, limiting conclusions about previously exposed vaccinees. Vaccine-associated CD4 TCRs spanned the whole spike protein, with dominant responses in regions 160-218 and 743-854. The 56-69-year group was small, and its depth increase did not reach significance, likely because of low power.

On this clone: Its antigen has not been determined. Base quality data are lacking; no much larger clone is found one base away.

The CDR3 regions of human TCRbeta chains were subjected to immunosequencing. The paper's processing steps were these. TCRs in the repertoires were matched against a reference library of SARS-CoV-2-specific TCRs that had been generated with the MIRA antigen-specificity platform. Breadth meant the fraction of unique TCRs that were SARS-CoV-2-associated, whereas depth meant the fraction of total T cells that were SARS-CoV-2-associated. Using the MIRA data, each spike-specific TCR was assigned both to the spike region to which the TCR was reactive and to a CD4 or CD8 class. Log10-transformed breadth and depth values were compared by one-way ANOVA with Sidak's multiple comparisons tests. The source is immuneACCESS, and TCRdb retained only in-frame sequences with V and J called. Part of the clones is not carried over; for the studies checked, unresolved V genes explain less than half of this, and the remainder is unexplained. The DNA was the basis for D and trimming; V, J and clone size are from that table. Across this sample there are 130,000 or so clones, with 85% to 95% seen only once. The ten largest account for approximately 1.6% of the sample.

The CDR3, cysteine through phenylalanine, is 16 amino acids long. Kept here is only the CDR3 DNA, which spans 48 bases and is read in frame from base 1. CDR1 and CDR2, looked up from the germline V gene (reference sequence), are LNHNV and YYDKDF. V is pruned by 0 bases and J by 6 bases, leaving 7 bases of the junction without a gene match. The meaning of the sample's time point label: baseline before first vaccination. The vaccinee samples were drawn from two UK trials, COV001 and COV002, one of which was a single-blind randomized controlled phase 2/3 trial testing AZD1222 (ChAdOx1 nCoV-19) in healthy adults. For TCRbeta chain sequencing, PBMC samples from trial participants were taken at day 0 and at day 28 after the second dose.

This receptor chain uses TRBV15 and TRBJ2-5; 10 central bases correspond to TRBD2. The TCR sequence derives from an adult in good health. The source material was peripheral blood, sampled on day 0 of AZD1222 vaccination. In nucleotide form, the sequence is TGTGCCACCAGCAGAGAGGCTAGCGGGAGTAGTCAGACCCAGTACTTC. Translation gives CATSREASGSSQTQYF.